Below, one TCR beta chain is given with its context. Germline CDR1 SGHVS, CDR2 FNYEAQ. The CDR3 extends over 13 amino acids. V lost 2 bases, J lost 7 bases, and 12 bases lay in between. MiXCR was run by TCRdb on the RT-PCR reads, yielding one entry per CDR3 protein. The sample records hundreds of thousands of distinct CDR3 sequences, 14% being singletons. Material: memory CD4+ T cells from blood. This receptor was taken from a female donor in good health, serving as a healthy control. The chain couples TRBV7-6 to TRBJ2-7; possible D gene TRBD2, 6 bases. As DNA, the CDR3 is TGTGCCAGCAGCTTAAGTCCGGCGGGGGAGCAGTACTTC. Protein product: CASSLSPAGEQYF.